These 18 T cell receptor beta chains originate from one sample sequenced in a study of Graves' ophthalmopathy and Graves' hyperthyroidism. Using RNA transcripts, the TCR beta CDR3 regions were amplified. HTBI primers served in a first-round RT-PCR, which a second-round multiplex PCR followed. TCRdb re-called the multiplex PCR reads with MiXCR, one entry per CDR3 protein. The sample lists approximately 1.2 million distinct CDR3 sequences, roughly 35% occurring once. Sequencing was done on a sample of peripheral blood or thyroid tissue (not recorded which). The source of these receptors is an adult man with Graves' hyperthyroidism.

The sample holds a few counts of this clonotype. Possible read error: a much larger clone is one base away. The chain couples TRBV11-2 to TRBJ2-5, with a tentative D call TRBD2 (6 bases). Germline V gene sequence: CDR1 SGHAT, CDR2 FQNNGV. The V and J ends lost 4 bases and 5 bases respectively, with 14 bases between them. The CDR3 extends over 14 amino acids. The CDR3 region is CASSSREVRETQYF. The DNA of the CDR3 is TGTGCCAGCAGCTCAAGGGAGGTCCGTGAGACCCAGTACTTC. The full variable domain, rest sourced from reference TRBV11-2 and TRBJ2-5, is EAGVAQSPRYKIIEKRQSVAFWCNPISGHATLYWYQQILGQGPKLLIQFQNNGVVDDSQLPKDRFSAERLKGVDSTLKIQPAKLEDSAVYLCASSSREVRETQYFGPGTRLLVL.

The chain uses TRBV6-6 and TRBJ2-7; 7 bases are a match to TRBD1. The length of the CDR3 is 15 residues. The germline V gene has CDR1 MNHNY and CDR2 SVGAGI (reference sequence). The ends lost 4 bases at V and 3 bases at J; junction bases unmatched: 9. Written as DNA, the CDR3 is TGTGCCAGCAGTTCGTACCGGACAGGAAACTACGAGCAGTACTTC. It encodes CASSSYRTGNYEQYF.

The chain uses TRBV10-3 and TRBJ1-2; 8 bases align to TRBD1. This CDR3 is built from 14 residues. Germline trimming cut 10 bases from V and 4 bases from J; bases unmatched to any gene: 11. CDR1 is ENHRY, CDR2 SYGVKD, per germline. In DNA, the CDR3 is TGTGCCACCAGACCGGGACAGGCGGGCTATGGCTACACCTTC. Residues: CATRPGQAGYGYTF.

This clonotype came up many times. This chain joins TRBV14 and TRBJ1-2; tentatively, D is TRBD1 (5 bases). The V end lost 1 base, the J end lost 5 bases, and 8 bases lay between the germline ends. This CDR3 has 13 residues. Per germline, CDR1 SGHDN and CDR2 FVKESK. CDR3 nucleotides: TGTGCCAGCAGCCAAGGAGGGGTATATGGCTACACCTTC. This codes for CASSQGGVYGYTF.

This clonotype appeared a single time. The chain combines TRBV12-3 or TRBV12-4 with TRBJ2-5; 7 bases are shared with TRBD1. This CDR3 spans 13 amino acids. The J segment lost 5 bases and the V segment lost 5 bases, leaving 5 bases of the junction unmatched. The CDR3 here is CASSEQGMETQYF. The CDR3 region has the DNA TGTGCCAGCAGTGAACAGGGGATGGAGACCCAGTACTTC.

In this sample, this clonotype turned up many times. The CDR3 DNA sequence: TGCGCCAGCAGTGAGACAGGTGTCAACGAGCAGTACTTC. It specifies CASSETGVNEQYF. V gene TRBV10-1 combines with J gene TRBJ2-7; D possibly corresponds to TRBD1 (5 bases). The CDR3 contains 13 residues. Trimming left V 2 bases short and J 5 bases short, with 10 bases between. Per germline, CDR1 WNHNN and CDR2 SYGVQD (reference sequence).

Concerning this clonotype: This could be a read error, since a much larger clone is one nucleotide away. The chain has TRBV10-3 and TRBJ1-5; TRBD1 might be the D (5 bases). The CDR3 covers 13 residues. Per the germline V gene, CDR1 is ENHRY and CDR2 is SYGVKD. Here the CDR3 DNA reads TGTGCCATCACCCCCGAGATTCGACAGCCCCTGCATTTT. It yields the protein CAITPEIRQPLHF.

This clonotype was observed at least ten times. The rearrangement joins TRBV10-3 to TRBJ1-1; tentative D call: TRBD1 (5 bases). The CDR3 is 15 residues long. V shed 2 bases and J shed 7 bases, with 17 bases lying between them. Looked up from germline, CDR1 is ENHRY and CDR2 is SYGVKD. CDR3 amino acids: CAISEGVWGKNEAFF. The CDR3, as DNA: TGTGCCATCAGTGAGGGTGTTTGGGGGAAGAATGAAGCTTTCTTT.

The CDR3 coding sequence is TGCAGCGTAGAAAGACAGGGCTACGAGCAGTACTTC. Translated: CSVERQGYEQYF. The chain carries TRBV29-1 and TRBJ2-7, with TRBD1 matching over 7 bases. CDR3 length: 12 residues. The J segment lost 3 bases and the V segment lost 6 bases, leaving 5 bases of the junction unmatched. Germline CDR1 and CDR2: SQVTM and ANQGSEA.

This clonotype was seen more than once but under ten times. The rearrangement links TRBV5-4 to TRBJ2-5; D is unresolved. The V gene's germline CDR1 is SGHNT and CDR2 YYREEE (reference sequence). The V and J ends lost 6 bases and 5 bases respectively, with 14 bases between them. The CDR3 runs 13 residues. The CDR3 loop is CASTGTVGETQYF. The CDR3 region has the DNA TGTGCCAGCACGGGTACGGTAGGGGAGACCCAGTACTTC.

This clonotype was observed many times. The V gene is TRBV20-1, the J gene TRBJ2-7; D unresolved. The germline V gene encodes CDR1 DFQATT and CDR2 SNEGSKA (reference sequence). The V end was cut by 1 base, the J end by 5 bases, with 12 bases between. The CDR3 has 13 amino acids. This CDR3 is CSARGGEGHEQYF. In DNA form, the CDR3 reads TGCAGTGCTAGAGGTGGGGAAGGCCACGAGCAGTACTTC.

As DNA, the CDR3 is TGCAGCGTTGATTGGGCAGGCGGGAGAGAGACCCAGTACTTC. It translates to CSVDWAGGRETQYF. The rearrangement joins TRBV29-1 to TRBJ2-5; TRBD2 agrees at 7 bases. Unmatched junction bases numbered 8, after V lost 3 bases and J lost 4 bases. Germline lookup yields CDR1 SQVTM and CDR2 ANQGSEA. The CDR3 runs to 14 residues.

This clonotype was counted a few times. CDR3 region: CASSSPPKGEQYF. DNA for the CDR3: TGTGCCAGCAGCTCGCCCCCCAAGGGCGAGCAGTACTTC. The genes are TRBV7-9 and TRBJ2-7; D is undetermined. The germline V gene has CDR1 SEHNR and CDR2 FQNEAQ (reference sequence). V shed 4 bases and J shed 6 bases, with 13 bases lying between them. The length of the CDR3 is 13 residues. The variable domain in full, completed from reference TRBV7-9 and TRBJ2-7, reads DTGVSQNPRHKITKRGQNVTFRCDPISEHNRLYWYRQTLGQGPEFLTYFQNEAQLEKSRLLSDRFSAERPKGSFSTLEIQRTEQGDSAMYLCASSSPPKGEQYFGPGTRLTVT.

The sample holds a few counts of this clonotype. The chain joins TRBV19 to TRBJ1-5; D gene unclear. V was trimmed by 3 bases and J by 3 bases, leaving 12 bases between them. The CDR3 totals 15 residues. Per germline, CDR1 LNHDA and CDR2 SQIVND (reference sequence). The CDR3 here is CASSMSETYNQPQHF. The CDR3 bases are TGTGCCAGTAGTATGTCCGAAACTTACAATCAGCCCCAGCATTTT.

The CDR3 loop reads CASGGGMIETQYF. Written as DNA, the CDR3 is TGTGCCAGCGGCGGGGGGATGATAGAGACCCAGTACTTC. This chain uses TRBV10-3 with TRBJ2-5, with TRBD2 identical over 8 bases. Trimming at V came to 10 bases and at J to 4 bases, leaving 8 bases not matched to a gene. Germline V lookup: CDR1 ENHRY, CDR2 SYGVKD. This CDR3 has 13 residues.

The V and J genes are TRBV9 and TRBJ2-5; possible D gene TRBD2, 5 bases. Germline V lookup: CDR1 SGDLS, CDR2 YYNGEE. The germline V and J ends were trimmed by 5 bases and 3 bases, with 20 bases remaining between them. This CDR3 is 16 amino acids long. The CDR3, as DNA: TGTGCCAGCAGTTTCCGCGGACTTACGTCAAAAGAGACCCAGTACTTC. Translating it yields CASSFRGLTSKETQYF.

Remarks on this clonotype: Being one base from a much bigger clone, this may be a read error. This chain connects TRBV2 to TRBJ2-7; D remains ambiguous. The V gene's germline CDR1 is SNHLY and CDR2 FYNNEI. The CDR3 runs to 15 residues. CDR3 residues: CNSSEWDGRRGEQYF. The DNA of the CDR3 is TGTAACAGCAGTGAATGGGATGGCAGGCGAGGCGAGCAGTACTTC.

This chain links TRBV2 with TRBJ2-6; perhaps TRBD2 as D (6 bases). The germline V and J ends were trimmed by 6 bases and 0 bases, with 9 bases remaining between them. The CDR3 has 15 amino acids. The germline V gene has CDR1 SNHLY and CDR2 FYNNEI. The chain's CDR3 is CASRTGVSGANVLTF. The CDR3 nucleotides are TGTGCCAGCAGGACGGGAGTCTCTGGGGCCAACGTCCTGACTTTC.